This T cell receptor (beta chain) was captured by sequencing in a study of shared clonotypes between healthy human individuals. Study overall: The people who gave samples were two women and a few men aged 18 to 49.

Methods used by the authors: ImmunoSEQ output held junction-only sequences without quality scores, so filtering differed. Clones were read by immunoSEQ multiplex PCR, and TCRdb kept only the in-frame ones, dropping some. From that table come the V and J calls and clone size; the DNA was used to work out D and trimming. Of around 2.3 million clones listed, roughly 95% were seen once; the top ten hold less than 0.15%. Free of recent acute infections or vaccinations, the donors were healthy HIV-negative adults. Trimming removed 6 bases at V and 0 bases at J, with 6 bases between. The CDR3 has 13 residues. Per germline, CDR1 SNHLY and CDR2 FYNNEI. A word on this clone: Its matching antigen is unknown.

Study-wide results and limits: Across a few donors, naive CD4 shared 4.5% to 6%, naive CD8 over 3%, memory CD4 2% to 2.5%, memory CD8 about 0.4%.

The receptor comes from a man younger than 35 in good health. V usage is TRBV2 and J usage is TRBJ1-5, with unresolved D. The specimen sequenced was naive CD4+ T cells sorted from blood. Subset defined: CD45RA+ positively selected. This CDR3 is CASRADSNQPQHF. CDR3 in DNA: TGTGCCAGCAGGGCGGATAGCAATCAGCCCCAGCATTTT.